This T cell receptor (beta chain) was captured in a study of OX40 agonist ivuxolimab in advanced cancers. Turning to the study itself: An agonistic human IgG2 monoclonal antibody against OX40 (CD134) was given. People in dose escalation had one of these cancers: hepatocellular carcinoma, melanoma, renal cell or head and neck cancer. Around 40% of patients had received prior checkpoint inhibitor therapy. Whole-study results and caveats: Among the least clonally expanded were partial responders at 0.1-3.0 mg/kg.

Only one count was recorded for this clone. Antigen specificity is unknown. Repertoires were generated with immunoSEQ multiplex PCR, while TCRdb's copy carries only in-frame clones and drops some. In the table there are more than 65,000 clones, roughly 90% of which are singletons. The material sequenced was CD4+ or CD8+ T cells sorted from blood, taken in a trial of the OX40 agonist ivuxolimab. This clonotype was sampled from an adult with an advanced solid tumor such as melanoma, head and neck, liver or kidney cancer.

CDR3 residues: CASKRSVTEAFF. The CDR3 bases are TGTGCCAGCAAGCGCAGTGTTACTGAAGCTTTCTTT. J is TRBJ1-1 and V is TRBV19; no reliable D call. The CDR3 covers 12 residues. Germline-derived CDR1 and CDR2 are LNHDA and SQIVND (reference sequence). The V end was cut by 9 bases, the J end by 5 bases, with 13 bases between.